The source of this T cell receptor (beta chain) is a study of T-cell memory formation after mild COVID-19. This clonotype was detected only a few times. TCRdb processed the 5' RACE reads anew with MiXCR; each CDR3 protein has one entry. The sample shows under 35,000 distinct CDR3 sequences, more than 15% of them seen only once. The junction had 13 bases not matched to a gene; V was cut back by 10 bases and J by 5 bases. This CDR3 is built from 15 residues. CDR1 and CDR2 from the germline V gene are MNHNY and SVGAGI (reference sequence). Input material: PBMCs or a T cell subset sorted from them (not recorded which). This clonotype originated in an adult who had mild COVID-19 (a few samples of this study predate the infection). Cell type and time point are not known. The chain recombines TRBV6-6 with TRBJ1-1; 10 nucleotides agree with TRBD1. CDR3 in DNA: TGTGCCACTACACAGCCGGGACAGGGGACGACTGAAGCTTTCTTT. Protein: CATTQPGQGTTEAFF.